One and the same sample provided the 16 T cell receptor beta chains below, sequenced in a study of identical twins. Via MiXCR, TCRdb re-called the 5' RACE reads, giving one row per CDR3 protein. The table lists 500,000 to 550,000 distinct CDR3 sequences, 20% to 25% of them singletons. The data also belong to a second study, concerning yellow fever vaccine responses in identical twins.

The sample comprised CD4+ T cells sorted from blood. All receptors derive from a woman under 30 in good health.

The gene calls are TRBV5-1 and TRBJ2-3, with 8 bases that match TRBD1. The V gene end was trimmed by 9 bases and the J gene end by 2 bases; junction bases not matched to a gene: 8. Germline V lookup: CDR1 SGHRS, CDR2 YFSETQ. CDR3 length equals 14 residues. In DNA form, the CDR3 reads TGCGCCACCATGGGGGGACAGGACACAGATACGCAGTATTTT. As protein: CATMGGQDTDTQYF.

The V call is TRBV24-1, the J call TRBJ2-1; D perhaps matches TRBD2 (6 bases). The V and J ends lost 3 bases and 1 base respectively, with 15 bases between them. The CDR3 has 17 residues. Looked up from germline, CDR1 is KGHDR and CDR2 is SFDVKD. The CDR3 nucleotides read TGTGCCACCAGTGATAGACACGGGACTTATTCCTACAATGAGCAGTTCTTC. Encoded protein: CATSDRHGTYSYNEQFF.

This clonotype has just a few counts. J is TRBJ1-4 and V is TRBV7-7, with D possibly being TRBD1 (5 bases). CDR3 size: 16 residues. Trimming stripped 1 base from V and 5 bases from J, with 14 bases between. CDR1 is SSHAT, CDR2 FNYEAQ, per germline (reference sequence). This chain's CDR3 is CASSLGRKQGNEKLFF. DNA of the CDR3: TGTGCCAGCAGCTTAGGACGGAAGCAGGGCAATGAAAAACTGTTTTTT.

The chain links TRBV20-1 to TRBJ1-1; tentatively, D is TRBD1 (5 bases). Trimming took 6 bases from V and 1 from J, leaving 12 bases between them. CDR3 size: 13 residues. From germline, CDR1 is DFQATT and CDR2 SNEGSKA (reference sequence). The CDR3 nucleotides are TGCAGTGCAAGGGACGAGGGGAACACTGAAGCTTTCTTT. It is translated as CSARDEGNTEAFF.

The genes are TRBV5-1 and TRBJ2-2; D may correspond to TRBD1 or TRBD2 (5 bases each). CDR1 and CDR2 from the germline V gene are SGHRS and YFSETQ. The CDR3 is made up of 16 amino acids. V gave up 2 bases and J gave up 1 base, with 12 bases separating them. The CDR3 DNA follows: TGCGCCAGCAGCTTTGAACCGGGACGGAACACCGGGGAGCTGTTTTTT. It specifies CASSFEPGRNTGELFF.

This clonotype was observed a handful of times. This chain uses TRBV20-1 with TRBJ2-5, with 7 bases fitting TRBD1. The V segment lost 5 bases and the J segment 0 bases; nucleotides outside the gene matches: 6. Per the germline V gene, CDR1 is DFQATT and CDR2 is SNEGSKA (reference sequence). The CDR3 totals 14 residues. In DNA form, the CDR3 reads TGCAGTGCTCCCGGGACAGCGTACCAAGAGACCCAGTACTTC. Amino acid sequence: CSAPGTAYQETQYF.

The rearrangement uses TRBV5-1 and TRBJ1-1; TRBD1 matches at 9 bases. The CDR3 runs 15 residues. V lost 1 base to trimming and J lost 7 bases; unmatched junction nucleotides: 8. Germline CDR1 and CDR2: SGHRS and YFSETQ. CDR3 in DNA: TGCGCCAGCAGCTTGCCGGGACAGGGATTTGGTGAAGCTTTCTTT. Translation gives CASSLPGQGFGEAFF.

The table lists this clonotype with a few counts. The rearrangement uses TRBV5-1 and TRBJ1-1, with a weak D call TRBD1 (5 bases). CDR1 and CDR2 from the germline V gene are SGHRS and YFSETQ. The CDR3 is made up of 12 amino acids. The germline V and J ends were trimmed by 0 bases and 8 bases, with 8 bases remaining between them. CDR3 sequence reads: CASSLDRQEAFF. The CDR3 coding sequence is TGCGCCAGCAGCTTGGACAGACAGGAAGCTTTCTTT.

This chain connects TRBV12-3 or TRBV12-4 to TRBJ2-7; D is possibly TRBD2 (6 bases). Trimming removed 5 bases from V and 0 bases from J, with 14 bases in between. The CDR3 is made up of 15 amino acids. CDR3 loop: CASSPGLGSSYEQYV. CDR3 nucleotide sequence: TGTGCCAGCAGTCCTGGACTCGGGAGCTCCTACGAGCAGTACGTC.

The CDR3 nucleotides read TGTGCCAGCAGCCAACTCGCTTCAACCCATTACACCGGGGAGCTGTTTTTT. Residues: CASSQLASTHYTGELFF. The J gene is TRBJ2-2, the V gene TRBV14; D unclear. Germline V CDR1 and CDR2: SGHDN, FVKESK. The CDR3 extends over 17 amino acids. Trimming left V 2 bases short and J 3 bases short, with 16 bases between.

This clonotype turned up a few times. The chain combines TRBV11-2 with TRBJ2-1; 13 bases map to TRBD2. V lost 6 bases to trimming and J lost 4 bases; unmatched junction nucleotides: 6. The CDR3 has 16 amino acids. Per germline, CDR1 SGHAT and CDR2 FQNNGV. In nucleotides, the CDR3 is TGTGCCAGCAGGCGCCCGGGACTAGCGGGATACAATGAGCAGTTCTTC. Translated, it gives CASRRPGLAGYNEQFF. Together with reference TRBV11-2 and TRBJ2-1, the CDR3 gives the full variable domain: EAGVAQSPRYKIIEKRQSVAFWCNPISGHATLYWYQQILGQGPKLLIQFQNNGVVDDSQLPKDRFSAERLKGVDSTLKIQPAKLEDSAVYLCASRRPGLAGYNEQFFGPGTRLTVL.

The V call is TRBV24-1, the J call TRBJ2-5, with 11 positions matching TRBD1. Germline assignment: CDR1 KGHDR and CDR2 SFDVKD. The CDR3 is 15 residues long. Unmatched junction bases numbered 6, after V lost 5 bases and J lost 5 bases. The DNA for the CDR3 is TGTGCCACCAGTGTTGCCGGGACAGGGGGGGAGACCCAGTACTTC. This encodes CATSVAGTGGETQYF.

This clonotype turned up a few times. V usage is TRBV28 and J usage is TRBJ1-2; 7 positions agree with TRBD1. This CDR3 contains 15 residues. Germline V gives CDR1 MDHEN, CDR2 SYDVKM. V lost 5 bases, J lost 5 bases, and 11 bases stayed unmatched. The CDR3 nucleotides read TGTGCCAGCAGTAGACAGGGCGTTACGATTTATGGCTACACCTTC. It is translated as CASSRQGVTIYGYTF.

In its sample, this clonotype was seen a few times. V gene TRBV4-2 combines with J gene TRBJ2-7; TRBD2 matches 7 bases. The V gene end was trimmed by 0 bases and the J gene end by 5 bases; junction bases not matched to a gene: 7. In germline, CDR1 is LGHNA, CDR2 YNFKEQ. The CDR3 has 15 residues. CDR3 residues: CASSQDQAGSHEQYV. In DNA form, the CDR3 reads TGTGCCAGCAGCCAAGATCAAGCGGGGAGCCACGAGCAGTACGTC.

This clonotype was picked up a small number of times. The chain carries TRBV6-1 and TRBJ2-2; possibly TRBD1 or TRBD2 for D (6 bases each). The CDR3 is 16 residues long. Per the germline V gene, CDR1 is MNHNS and CDR2 is SASEGT. Trimming took off 10 bases at V and 2 bases at J, with 20 bases between the two ends. For the CDR3, the DNA is TGTGCCACCGATAATCCCGGGGGCCCTAACACCGGGGAGCTGTTTTTT. It specifies CATDNPGGPNTGELFF.

This clonotype was found a few times. The rearrangement uses TRBV5-1 and TRBJ2-2; perhaps TRBD2 as D (6 bases). Germline V gene lookup returns CDR1 SGHRS and CDR2 YFSETQ. The CDR3 contains 16 residues. V dropped 4 bases and J dropped 4 bases, with 17 bases sitting between them. CDR3 sequence: CASSRLGSEGTGELFF. The CDR3 DNA sequence: TGCGCCAGCAGCCGTCTCGGCTCGGAGGGCACCGGGGAGCTGTTTTTT.